One sample yielded the 5 T cell receptor beta chains listed below, sequenced in a study of cytomegalovirus exposure and HLA in healthy donors. Assay used: immunoSEQ multiplex PCR; TCRdb lists only in-frame clones, some missing. The data contain 150,000 or so clones, roughly 86% of them singletons. Sequenced sample: PBMCs. The receptors derive from a human donor in good health.

This clone has only a few counts. This chain joins TRBV6-1 and TRBJ2-7; 11 bases align to TRBD1. V lost 1 base to trimming and J lost 3 bases; unmatched junction nucleotides: 2. This CDR3 has 15 residues. Germline V CDR1 and CDR2: MNHNS, SASEGT. As DNA, the CDR3 is TGTGCCAGCAGTGAAGGAGGGACAGGGGGCTACGAGCAGTACTTC. It specifies CASSEGGTGGYEQYF.

The rearrangement links TRBV5-6 to TRBJ2-1; the match to TRBD1 covers 7 bases. The CDR3 is 14 amino acids. Per germline, CDR1 SGHDT and CDR2 YYEEEE. With V trimmed by 2 bases and J by 6 bases, 5 bases remained unmatched. The CDR3 is CASSFGTDPNEQFF. As DNA, the CDR3 is TGTGCCAGCAGCTTCGGGACAGATCCCAATGAGCAGTTCTTC. Using reference TRBV5-6 and TRBJ2-1 for the parts outside the CDR3, the full variable domain is DAGVTQSPTHLIKTRGQQVTLRCSPKSGHDTVSWYQQALGQGPQFIFQYYEEEERQRGNFPDRFSGHQFPNYSSELNVNALLLGDSALYLCASSFGTDPNEQFFGPGTRLTVL.

This chain connects TRBV29-1 to TRBJ2-7, with D unresolved. Trimming took 3 bases from V and 0 from J, leaving 6 bases between them. The germline V gene has CDR1 SQVTM and CDR2 ANQGSEA. The CDR3 sequence is 12 residues long. The CDR3 DNA reads TGCAGCGTTGACACTAACTCCTACGAGCAGTACTTC. Translation gives CSVDTNSYEQYF.

The chain links TRBV7-2 to TRBJ2-2, with D possibly being TRBD1 (5 bases). The germline V gene encodes CDR1 SGHTA and CDR2 FQGNSA. V was clipped by 6 bases and J by 1 base, with 9 bases between them. The CDR3 consists of 14 residues. Written as DNA, the CDR3 is TGTGCCAGCAGGCCTAGGGGGAACACCGGGGAGCTGTTTTTT. Protein sequence: CASRPRGNTGELFF.

The chain employs TRBV7-2 and TRBJ1-5; D is unclear. Trimming stripped 6 bases from V and 0 bases from J, with 12 bases between. The germline gives CDR1 SGHTA, CDR2 FQGNSA. The CDR3 has 15 residues. CDR3 sequence (DNA): TGTGCCAGCAGACAGAGTACCTATAGCAATCAGCCCCAGCATTTT. Residues: CASRQSTYSNQPQHF.